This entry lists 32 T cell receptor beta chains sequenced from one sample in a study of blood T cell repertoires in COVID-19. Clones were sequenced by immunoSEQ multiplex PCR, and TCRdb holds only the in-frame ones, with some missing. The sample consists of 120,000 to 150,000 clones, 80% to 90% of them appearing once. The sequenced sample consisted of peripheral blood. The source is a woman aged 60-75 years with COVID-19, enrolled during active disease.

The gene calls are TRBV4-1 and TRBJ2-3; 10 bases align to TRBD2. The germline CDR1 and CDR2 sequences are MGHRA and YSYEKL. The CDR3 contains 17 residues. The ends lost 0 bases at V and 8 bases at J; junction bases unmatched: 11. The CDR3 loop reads CASSQDPTSGARGTQYF. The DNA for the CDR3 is TGCGCCAGCAGCCAAGATCCAACTAGCGGGGCCAGGGGTACGCAGTATTTT.

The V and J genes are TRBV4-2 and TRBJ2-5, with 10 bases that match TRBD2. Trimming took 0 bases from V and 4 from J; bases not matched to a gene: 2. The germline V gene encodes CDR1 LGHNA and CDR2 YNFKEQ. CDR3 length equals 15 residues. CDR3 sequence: CASSQEAGGRETQYF. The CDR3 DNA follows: TGTGCCAGCAGCCAAGAAGCGGGGGGGCGAGAGACCCAGTACTTC.

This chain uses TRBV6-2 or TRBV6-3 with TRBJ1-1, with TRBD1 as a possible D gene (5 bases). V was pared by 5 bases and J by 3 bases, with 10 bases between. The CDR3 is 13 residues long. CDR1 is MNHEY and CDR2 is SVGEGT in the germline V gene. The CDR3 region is CASSTQGHTEAFF. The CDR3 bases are TGTGCCAGCAGTACTCAGGGCCACACTGAAGCTTTCTTT.

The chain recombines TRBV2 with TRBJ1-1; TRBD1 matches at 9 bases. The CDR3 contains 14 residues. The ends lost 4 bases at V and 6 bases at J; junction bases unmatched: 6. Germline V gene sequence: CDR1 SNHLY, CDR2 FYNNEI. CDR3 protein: CASSGGQGGPEAFF. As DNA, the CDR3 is TGTGCCAGCAGTGGGGGACAGGGAGGACCTGAAGCTTTCTTT.

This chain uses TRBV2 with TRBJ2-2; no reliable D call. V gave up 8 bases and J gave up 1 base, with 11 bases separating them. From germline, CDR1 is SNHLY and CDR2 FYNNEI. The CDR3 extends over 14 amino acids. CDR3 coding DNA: TGTGCCAGCGTCGTGGAGCTGAACACCGGGGAGCTGTTTTTT. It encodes CASVVELNTGELFF.

The CDR3 DNA sequence: TGTGCCAGCAGTTGGGGGGGCGGGACCTACAATGAGCAGTTCTTC. Translated, it gives CASSWGGGTYNEQFF. This rearrangement joins TRBV6-2 or TRBV6-3 to TRBJ2-1, with a weak D call TRBD2 (7 bases). V lost 4 bases and J 2 bases, leaving 12 bases between the germline ends. Per the germline V gene, CDR1 is MNHEY and CDR2 is SVGEGT. This CDR3 is built from 15 residues.

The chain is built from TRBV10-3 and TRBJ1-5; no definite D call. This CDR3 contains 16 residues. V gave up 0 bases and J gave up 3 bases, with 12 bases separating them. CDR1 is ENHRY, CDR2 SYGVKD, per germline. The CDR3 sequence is CAISESGGPPNQPQHF. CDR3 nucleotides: TGTGCCATCAGTGAGTCGGGCGGGCCTCCCAATCAGCCCCAGCATTTT.

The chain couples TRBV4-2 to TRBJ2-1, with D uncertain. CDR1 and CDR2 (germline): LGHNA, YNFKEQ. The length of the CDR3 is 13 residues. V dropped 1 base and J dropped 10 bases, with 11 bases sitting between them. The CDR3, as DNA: TGTGCCAGCAGCCAAGGCTACGTTGTGGAGCAGTTCTTC. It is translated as CASSQGYVVEQFF.

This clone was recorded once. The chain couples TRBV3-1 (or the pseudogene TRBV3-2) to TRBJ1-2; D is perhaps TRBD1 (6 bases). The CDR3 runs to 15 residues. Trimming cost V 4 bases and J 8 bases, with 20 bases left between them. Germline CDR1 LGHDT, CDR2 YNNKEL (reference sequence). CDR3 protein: CASSPRTVGIKGYTF. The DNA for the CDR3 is TGTGCCAGCAGCCCTCGGACAGTTGGCATCAAGGGCTACACCTTC.

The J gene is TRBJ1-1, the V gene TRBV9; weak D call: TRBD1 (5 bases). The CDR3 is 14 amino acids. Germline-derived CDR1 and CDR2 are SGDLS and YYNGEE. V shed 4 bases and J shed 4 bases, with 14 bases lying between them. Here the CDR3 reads CASSLQGMFTEAFF. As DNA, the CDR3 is TGTGCCAGCAGCCTCCAGGGAATGTTCACTGAAGCTTTCTTT.

CDR3 bases: TGTGCCAGCAGCCAAGAAGATAGCTATGGCTACACCTTC. Protein product: CASSQEDSYGYTF. The rearrangement uses TRBV4-2 and TRBJ1-2; no definite D call. The ends were cut back, 0 bases at V and 4 bases at J, with 6 bases in the middle. Germline V gene data show CDR1 as LGHNA and CDR2 as YNFKEQ. This CDR3 comprises 13 residues.

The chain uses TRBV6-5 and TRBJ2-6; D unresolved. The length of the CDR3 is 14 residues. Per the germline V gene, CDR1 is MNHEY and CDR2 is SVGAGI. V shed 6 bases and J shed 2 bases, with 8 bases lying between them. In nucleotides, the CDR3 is TGTGCCAGCAGACAGTCTACTGGGGCCAACGTCCTGACTTTC. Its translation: CASRQSTGANVLTF.

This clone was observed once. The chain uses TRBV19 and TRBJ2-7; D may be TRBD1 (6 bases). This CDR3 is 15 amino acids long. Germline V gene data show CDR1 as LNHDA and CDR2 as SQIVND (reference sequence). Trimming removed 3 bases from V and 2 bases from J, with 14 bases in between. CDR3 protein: CASSMGGQPTYEQYF. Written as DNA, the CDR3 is TGTGCCAGTAGTATGGGCGGACAGCCCACCTACGAGCAGTACTTC.

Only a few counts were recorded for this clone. The CDR3: CASRAGQGPWQPQHF. The CDR3 DNA sequence: TGTGCCAGTCGAGCCGGACAGGGACCTTGGCAGCCCCAGCATTTT. The chain recombines TRBV19 with TRBJ1-5; TRBD1 matches at 8 bases. CDR3 length: 15 residues. J lost 7 bases, V lost 8 bases, and 13 bases had no gene match. Germline lookup yields CDR1 LNHDA and CDR2 SQIVND (reference sequence).

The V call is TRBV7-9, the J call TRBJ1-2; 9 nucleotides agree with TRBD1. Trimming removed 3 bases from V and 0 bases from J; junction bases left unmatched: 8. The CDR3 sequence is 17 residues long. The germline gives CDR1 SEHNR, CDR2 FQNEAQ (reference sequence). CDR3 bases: TGTGCCAGCAGCTTCTTGACAGGGGGTTTACCTAACTATGGCTACACCTTC. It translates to CASSFLTGGLPNYGYTF.

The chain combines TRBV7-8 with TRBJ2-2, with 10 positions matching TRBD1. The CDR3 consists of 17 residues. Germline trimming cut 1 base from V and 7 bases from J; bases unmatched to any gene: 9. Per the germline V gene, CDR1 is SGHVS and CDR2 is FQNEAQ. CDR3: CASSLGDRGLLGGELFF. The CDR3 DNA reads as TGTGCCAGCAGCTTAGGAGACAGGGGGCTTCTGGGCGGGGAGCTGTTTTTT.

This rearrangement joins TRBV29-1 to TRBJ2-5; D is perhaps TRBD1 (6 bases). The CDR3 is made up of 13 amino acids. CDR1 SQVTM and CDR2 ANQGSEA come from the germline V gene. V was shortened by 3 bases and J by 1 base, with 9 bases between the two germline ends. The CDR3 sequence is CSVDLGAQETQYF. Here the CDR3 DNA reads TGCAGCGTTGATCTGGGGGCCCAAGAGACCCAGTACTTC.

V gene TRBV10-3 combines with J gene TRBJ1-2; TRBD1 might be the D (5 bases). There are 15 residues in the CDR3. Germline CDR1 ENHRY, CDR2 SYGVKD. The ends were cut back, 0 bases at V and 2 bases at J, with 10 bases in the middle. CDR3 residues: CAISESVGQNYGYTF. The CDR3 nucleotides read TGTGCCATCAGTGAGTCTGTGGGGCAGAACTATGGCTACACCTTC.

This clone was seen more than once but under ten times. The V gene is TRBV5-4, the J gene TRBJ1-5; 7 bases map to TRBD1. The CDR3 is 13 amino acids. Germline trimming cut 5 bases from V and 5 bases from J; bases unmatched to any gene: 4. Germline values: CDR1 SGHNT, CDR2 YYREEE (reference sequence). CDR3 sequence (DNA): TGTGCCAGCAGTCGGACAGGAGATCAGCCCCAGCATTTT. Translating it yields CASSRTGDQPQHF.

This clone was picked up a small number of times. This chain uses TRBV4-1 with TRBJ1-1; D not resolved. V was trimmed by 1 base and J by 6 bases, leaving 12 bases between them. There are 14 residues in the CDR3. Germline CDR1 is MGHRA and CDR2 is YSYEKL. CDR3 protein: CASSQVDMGPEAFF. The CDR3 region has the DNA TGCGCCAGCAGCCAAGTAGACATGGGCCCTGAAGCTTTCTTT.

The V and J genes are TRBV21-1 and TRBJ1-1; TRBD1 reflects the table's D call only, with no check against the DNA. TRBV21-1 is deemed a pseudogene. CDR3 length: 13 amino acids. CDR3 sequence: CASSPRDRVEAFF. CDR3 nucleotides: TGTGCCAGCAGCCCCAGGGACAGGGTGGAAGCTTTCTTT.

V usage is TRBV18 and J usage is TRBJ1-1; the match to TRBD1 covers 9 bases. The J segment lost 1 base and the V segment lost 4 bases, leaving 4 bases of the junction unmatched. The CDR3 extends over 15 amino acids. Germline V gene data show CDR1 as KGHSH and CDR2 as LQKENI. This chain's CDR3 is CASSRVGQGNTEAFF. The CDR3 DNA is TGTGCCAGCTCACGGGTGGGACAGGGGAACACTGAAGCTTTCTTT.

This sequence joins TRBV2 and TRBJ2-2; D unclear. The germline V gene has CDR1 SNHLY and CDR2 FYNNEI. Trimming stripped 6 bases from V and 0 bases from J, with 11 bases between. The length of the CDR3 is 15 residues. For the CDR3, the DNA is TGTGCCAGCAGCGCCGACACAGCGAACACCGGGGAGCTGTTTTTT. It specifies CASSADTANTGELFF.

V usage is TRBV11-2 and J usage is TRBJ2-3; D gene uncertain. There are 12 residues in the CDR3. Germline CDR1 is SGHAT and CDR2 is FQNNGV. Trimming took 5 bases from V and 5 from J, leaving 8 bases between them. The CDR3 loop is CASSRLLDTQYF. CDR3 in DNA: TGTGCCAGCAGCCGACTCTTAGATACGCAGTATTTT.

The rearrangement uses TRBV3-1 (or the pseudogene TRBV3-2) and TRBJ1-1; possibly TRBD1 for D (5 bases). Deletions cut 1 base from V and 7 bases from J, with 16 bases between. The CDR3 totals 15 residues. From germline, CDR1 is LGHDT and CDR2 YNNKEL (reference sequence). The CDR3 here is CASSQVSWGTFEAFF. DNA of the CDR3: TGTGCCAGCAGCCAAGTTTCATGGGGCACTTTTGAAGCTTTCTTT.

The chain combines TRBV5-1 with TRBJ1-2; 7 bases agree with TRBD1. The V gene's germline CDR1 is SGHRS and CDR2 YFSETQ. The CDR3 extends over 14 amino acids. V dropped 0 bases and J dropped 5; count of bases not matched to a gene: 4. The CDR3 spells CASSLGQGLYGYTF. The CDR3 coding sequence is TGCGCCAGCAGCTTGGGACAGGGCTTGTATGGCTACACCTTC.

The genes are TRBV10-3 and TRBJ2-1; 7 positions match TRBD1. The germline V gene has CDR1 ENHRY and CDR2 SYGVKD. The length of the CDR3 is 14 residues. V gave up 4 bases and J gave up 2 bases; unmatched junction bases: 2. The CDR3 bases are TGTGCCATCAGTGGACAGGGTGCCTACAATGAGCAGTTCTTC. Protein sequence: CAISGQGAYNEQFF.

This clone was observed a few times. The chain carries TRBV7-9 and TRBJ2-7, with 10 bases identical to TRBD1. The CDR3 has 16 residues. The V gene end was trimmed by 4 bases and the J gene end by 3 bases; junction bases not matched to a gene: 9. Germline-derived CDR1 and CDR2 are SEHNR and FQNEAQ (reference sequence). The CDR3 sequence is CASSYLPGQGIYEQYF. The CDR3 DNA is TGTGCCAGCAGCTATCTACCGGGACAGGGGATCTACGAGCAGTACTTC. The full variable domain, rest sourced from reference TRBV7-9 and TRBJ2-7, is DTGVSQNPRHKITKRGQNVTFRCDPISEHNRLYWYRQTLGQGPEFLTYFQNEAQLEKSRLLSDRFSAERPKGSFSTLEIQRTEQGDSAMYLCASSYLPGQGIYEQYFGPGTRLTVT.

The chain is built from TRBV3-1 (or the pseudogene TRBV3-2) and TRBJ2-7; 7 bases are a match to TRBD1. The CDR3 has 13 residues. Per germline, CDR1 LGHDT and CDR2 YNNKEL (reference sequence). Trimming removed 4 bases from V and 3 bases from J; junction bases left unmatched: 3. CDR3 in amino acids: CASSPRDSYEQYF. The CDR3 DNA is TGTGCCAGCAGCCCCAGGGACAGCTACGAGCAGTACTTC.

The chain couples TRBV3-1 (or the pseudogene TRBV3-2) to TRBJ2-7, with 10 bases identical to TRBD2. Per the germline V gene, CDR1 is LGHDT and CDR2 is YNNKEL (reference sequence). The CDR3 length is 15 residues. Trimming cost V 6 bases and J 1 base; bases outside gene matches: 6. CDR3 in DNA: TGTGCCAGCAGTCTCGGACTAGCGGCTTCCTACGAGCAGTACTTC. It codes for CASSLGLAASYEQYF.

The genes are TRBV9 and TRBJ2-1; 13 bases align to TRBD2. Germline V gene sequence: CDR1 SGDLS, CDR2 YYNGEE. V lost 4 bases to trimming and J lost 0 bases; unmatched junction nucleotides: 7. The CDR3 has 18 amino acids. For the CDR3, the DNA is TGTGCCAGCAGCCCGACTAGCGGGGGGACCAGCTCCTACAATGAGCAGTTCTTC. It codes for CASSPTSGGTSSYNEQFF. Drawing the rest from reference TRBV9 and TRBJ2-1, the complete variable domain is DSGVTQTPKHLITATGQRVTLRCSPRSGDLSVYWYQQSLDQGLQFLIQYYNGEERAKGNILERFSAQQFPDLHSELNLSSLELGDSALYFCASSPTSGGTSSYNEQFFGPGTRLTVL.

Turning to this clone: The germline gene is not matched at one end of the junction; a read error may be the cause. Written as DNA, the CDR3 is TGTGCCAGCAGCTTGAGCGGGGCCCAAGGGACCCAGTACTTC. It specifies CASSLSGAQGTQYF. V usage is TRBV5-8 and J usage is TRBJ2-5, with 7 nucleotides matching TRBD2. Per germline, CDR1 SGHTS and CDR2 YDEGEE. CDR3 size: 14 residues.